A selection of T cell receptor beta chains follows, all from one sample in a study of T cell responses to AZD1222 COVID-19 vaccine. Method: immunoSEQ multiplex PCR; TCRdb's copy keeps in-frame clones and lacks some. There are some 130,000 clones in the sample; 65% to 90% occur only once, and around 20% lies in the top ten. The starting material was peripheral blood, obtained on day 0 of AZD1222 vaccination. Every receptor here comes from an adult in good health. Each CDR3 is given with its conserved first and last residue. The size field is filled for only some rows; it gives once, few, many or a size class.

clone size,J gene,V gene,CDR3 protein
-,TRBJ1-2,TRBV6-4,CASSPEGWGQGGGYTF
-,TRBJ2-4,TRBV5-6,CASTLGLAKNIQYF
-,TRBJ2-2,TRBV3-1/TRBV3-2,CASSQGGRGTGELFF
-,TRBJ2-2,TRBV4-3,CASSFLTEGSTGELFF
-,TRBJ1-4,TRBV7-9,CASSLVGDGEKLFF
-,TRBJ2-1,TRBV6-4,CASRIRQGGNEQFF
-,TRBJ2-7,TRBV18,CASSPTDGEQYF
few,TRBJ1-2,TRBV4-2,CASSQVLIGTGPFNYGYTF
-,TRBJ1-2,TRBV28,CASSLRPSGYGYTF
-,TRBJ2-1,TRBV20-1,CSARQGGQFF
once,TRBJ1-5,TRBV7-2,CASNLQGGSNQPQHF
-,TRBJ2-1,TRBV5-1,CASSLGEFEQFF
-,TRBJ1-5,TRBV19,CASSIDYGAQPQHF
-,TRBJ1-6,TRBV7-2,CASSLTVRTSPLHF
-,TRBJ2-5,TRBV5-1,CASSPRGAIQETQYF
-,TRBJ1-2,TRBV27,CASSRTGDYGYTF
-,TRBJ1-2,TRBV15,CATSRERYGYTF
-,TRBJ1-2,TRBV27,CASSLREGYGYTF
-,TRBJ1-5,TRBV10-2,CATLAGIYFGQPQHF
few,TRBJ1-6,TRBV6-4,CASSAAPGPPLHF
-,TRBJ1-2,TRBV5-1,CASSLKGSNYGYTF
few,TRBJ1-3,TRBV5-1,CASSLSWTGKPNTIYF
-,TRBJ1-2,TRBV28,CASRADRVSGYTF
-,TRBJ2-7,TRBV10-2,CASSDGPTSSYEQYF
-,TRBJ1-1,TRBV6-1,CASSVRFTNTEAFF
-,TRBJ2-6,TRBV5-1,CASSESTGPGANVLTF
-,TRBJ2-3,TRBV7-2,CASSSARQLAPRPDTQYF
-,TRBJ1-1,TRBV9,CASSPTGANTEAFF
-,TRBJ1-5,TRBV2,CASSTGSRQPQHF
-,TRBJ1-2,TRBV19,CASSEEAVNYGYTF
-,TRBJ1-5,TRBV30,CAWSISTGNQPQHF
-,TRBJ1-1,TRBV4-3,CASSQETGRDTEAFF
-,TRBJ2-1,TRBV5-1,CASSVGSYNEQFF
-,TRBJ1-5,TRBV6-5,CASSYGQGYQPQHF
-,TRBJ2-5,TRBV2,CASSPRTGSQETQYF
-,TRBJ1-5,TRBV6-6,CASSPGAVRSKDQPQHF
-,TRBJ1-6,TRBV7-3,CASSLTTAGVSPLHF
-,TRBJ1-2,TRBV6-1,CASSEAVIIATF
-,TRBJ1-5,TRBV28,CASSTRDFSNQPQHF
-,TRBJ2-1,TRBV5-8,CASSLEHRGRFF
-,TRBJ1-2,TRBV12-3/TRBV12-4,CASQGSAGGYTF
-,TRBJ2-3,TRBV4-2,CASSQDVLRADTQYF
few,TRBJ2-2,TRBV29-1,CSVPSGKYTGELFF
many,TRBJ1-5,TRBV7-8,CASSLEGTVNSNQPQHF
-,TRBJ2-2,TRBV28,CASSLWGQVTGELFF
-,TRBJ2-5,TRBV2,CASRSSGGVKETQYF
-,TRBJ2-7,TRBV9,CASSVGLAGDSYEQYF